The 13 T cell receptor beta chains below come from one sample, sequenced in a study of regulatory T cells in long-lasting Graves disease. Arm-PCR of CDR3 regions and iRepertoire HTBI primers were used to build TCR beta libraries. TCRdb re-called the multiplex PCR reads with MiXCR, one entry per CDR3 protein. The sample lists about 430,000 distinct CDR3 sequences; over 20% were seen once. Time point denoted: persistent/refractory GD, antithyroid drugs over 5 years with positive TRAb. RNA isolated from PBMCs was used to make the TCR library. The sequences come from peripheral blood mononuclear cells (PBMCs), collected when the disease was refractory, from a patient treated with antithyroid drugs. The receptor source for this set is a female donor with Graves disease.

This clonotype has just a few counts. V is TRBV5-4 and J is TRBJ1-1; D is unresolved. The germline V gene has CDR1 SGHNT and CDR2 YYREEE (reference sequence). The CDR3 loop spans 15 amino acids. Trimming removed 1 base at V and 1 base at J, with 11 bases between. The CDR3: CASSLFSSGNTEAFF. DNA for the CDR3: TGTGCCAGCAGCTTGTTTAGTAGTGGGAACACTGAAGCTTTCTTT.

The chain employs TRBV28 and TRBJ2-3; D possibly corresponds to TRBD2 (5 bases). This CDR3 has 14 amino acids. The ends were cut back, 4 bases at V and 4 bases at J, with 12 bases in the middle. The germline gives CDR1 MDHEN, CDR2 SYDVKM. CDR3 in amino acids: CASSSGESADTQYF. For the CDR3, the DNA is TGTGCCAGCAGTTCCGGGGAGTCGGCAGATACGCAGTATTTT.

This clonotype was detected ten times or more. The V and J genes are TRBV24-1 and TRBJ2-2; 9 bases are a match to TRBD2. V lost 11 bases, J lost 0 bases, and 6 bases stayed unmatched. This CDR3 has 15 residues. Germline V gives CDR1 KGHDR, CDR2 SFDVKD. The CDR3 loop reads CASGGGSPNTGELFF. As DNA, the CDR3 is TGTGCCAGCGGGGGGGGAAGCCCGAACACCGGGGAGCTGTTTTTT.

In DNA, the CDR3 is TGTGCCACCAGTGATTCAAGCGGTGCCGGGACTAGCGTTGACGAGCAGTACTTC. This sequence encodes CATSDSSGAGTSVDEQYF. J is TRBJ2-7 and V is TRBV24-1, with 10 bases matching TRBD2. This CDR3 is 18 amino acids long. Germline trimming cut 2 bases from V and 5 bases from J; bases unmatched to any gene: 14. Looked up from germline, CDR1 is KGHDR and CDR2 is SFDVKD.

The rearrangement links TRBV18 to TRBJ2-7; 9 positions agree with TRBD1. The V gene's germline CDR1 is KGHSH and CDR2 LQKENI. Trimming removed 1 base from V and 1 base from J; junction bases left unmatched: 5. The CDR3 consists of 16 residues. The CDR3 is CASSPRGDRDSYEQYF. For the CDR3, the DNA is TGTGCCAGCTCACCACGAGGGGACAGGGATTCCTACGAGCAGTACTTC. The variable domain in full, with the rest retrieved from reference TRBV18 and TRBJ2-7, is NAGVMQNPRHLVRRRGQEARLRCSPMKGHSHVYWYRQLPEEGLKFMVYLQKENIIDESGMPKERFSAEFPKEGPSILRIQQVVRGDSAAYFCASSPRGDRDSYEQYFGPGTRLTVT.

This clonotype was counted ten times or more. The rearrangement joins TRBV30 to TRBJ1-1, with TRBD1 matching 9 bases. Trimming took 3 bases from V and 4 from J; bases not matched to a gene: 9. Germline CDR1 is GTSNPN and CDR2 is SVGIG (reference sequence). This CDR3 has 15 amino acids. For the CDR3, the DNA is TGTGCCTGGAGCCCGGACAGGGGAGGTGGCACTGAAGCTTTCTTT. It translates to CAWSPDRGGGTEAFF.

The V and J genes are TRBV20-1 and TRBJ2-5; 8 positions match TRBD2. CDR3 size: 14 residues. In germline, CDR1 is DFQATT, CDR2 SNEGSKA (reference sequence). V lost 7 bases to trimming and J lost 1 base; unmatched junction nucleotides: 8. CDR3: CSGGTRQIQETQYF. CDR3 bases: TGCAGTGGAGGGACTAGACAAATCCAAGAGACCCAGTACTTC.

This clonotype appeared many times. V gene TRBV27 combines with J gene TRBJ1-4; D is undetermined. CDR1 is MNHEY, CDR2 SMNVEV, per germline (reference sequence). The CDR3 has 14 amino acids. V lost 6 bases and J lost 8, with 16 bases in between. Here the CDR3 DNA reads TGTGCCAGCAGCCAAGTGGGAACGATGGAAAAACTGTTTTTT. Residues: CASSQVGTMEKLFF.

The chain recombines TRBV12-3 or TRBV12-4 with TRBJ1-5; 10 positions agree with TRBD1. CDR3 size: 15 residues. J lost 6 bases, V lost 5 bases, and 7 bases had no gene match. The CDR3 reads CASSKPGQGLQPQHF. The DNA of the CDR3 is TGTGCCAGCAGTAAACCGGGACAGGGGCTTCAGCCCCAGCATTTT.

The chain uses TRBV18 and TRBJ2-3; D unclear. CDR3 length: 11 amino acids. Between the trimmed V and J ends, which lost 2 bases and 7 bases, there was a span of 4 bases. Germline V gene sequence: CDR1 KGHSH, CDR2 LQKENI. The CDR3: CASSPSNTQYF. In nucleotides, the CDR3 is TGTGCCAGCTCACCAAGCAATACGCAGTATTTT.

This clonotype was recorded at least ten times. The genes are TRBV12-3 or TRBV12-4 and TRBJ1-2; TRBD1 matches 9 bases. J lost 3 bases, V lost 1 base, and 3 bases had no gene match. The CDR3 spans 15 residues. The CDR3 loop reads CASSLGTGAHYGYTF. The CDR3, as DNA: TGTGCCAGCAGTTTAGGGACAGGGGCGCACTATGGCTACACCTTC.

This clonotype has at least ten counts. The chain recombines TRBV12-3 or TRBV12-4 with TRBJ1-1; no firm D call. The CDR3 length is 17 residues. The germline V and J ends were trimmed by 6 bases and 0 bases, with 20 bases remaining between them. The CDR3 spells CASRGSGILSMNTEAFF. The CDR3 nucleotides are TGTGCCAGCAGGGGGAGTGGGATCCTTTCCATGAACACTGAAGCTTTCTTT.

The rearrangement uses TRBV7-2 and TRBJ2-2; 10 bases are a match to TRBD2. The V gene end was trimmed by 5 bases and the J gene end by 6 bases; junction bases not matched to a gene: 12. CDR3 size: 17 residues. Germline CDR1 SGHTA, CDR2 FQGNSA. CDR3 region: CASSHSSLAGASGELFF. Written as DNA, the CDR3 is TGTGCCAGCAGCCACTCCTCTCTAGCGGGAGCATCCGGGGAGCTGTTTTTT. Full variable domain (remainder filled in from reference TRBV7-2 and TRBJ2-2): GAGVSQSPSNKVTEKGKDVELRCDPISGHTALYWYRQSLGQGLEFLIYFQGNSAPDKSGLPSDRFSAERTGGSVSTLTIQRTQQEDSAVYLCASSHSSLAGASGELFFGEGSRLTVL.